Listed below are T cell receptor beta chains from one sample, sequenced in a study of T cell changes during pregnancy in multiple sclerosis. Assay: immunoSEQ multiplex PCR; the TCRdb copy retains only in-frame clones and omits some. The table records roughly 30,000 clones, around 89% of them present only once. This material consisted of CD8+ T cells from peripheral blood mononuclear cells, taken after pregnancy. Every receptor here comes from a female donor with multiple sclerosis, enrolled in a pregnancy study. Both conserved end residues are part of each CDR3. Each record gives: J gene, clone size, V gene, D gene, CDR3 protein, CDR3 DNA. D genes are given only for firm matches. Not every row has a clone size; where given, it reads once, few, many or a size class.

J gene: TRBJ2-7
clone size: -
V gene: TRBV29-1
D gene: -
CDR3 protein: CSVRVESEQYF
CDR3 DNA: TGCAGCGTTCGGGTTGAGAGCGAGCAGTACTTC

J gene: TRBJ2-7
clone size: -
V gene: TRBV4-3
D gene: -
CDR3 protein: CASSQDRDSSYEQYF
CDR3 DNA: TGCGCCAGCAGCCAAGATCGCGACAGCTCCTACGAGCAGTACTTC

J gene: TRBJ1-1
clone size: once
V gene: TRBV21-1
D gene: -
CDR3 protein: CASSNPSPQLNTEAFF
CDR3 DNA: TGTGCCAGCAGCAACCCCAGTCCACAGTTGAACACTGAAGCTTTCTTT

J gene: TRBJ1-2
clone size: -
V gene: TRBV27
D gene: TRBD1
CDR3 protein: CASSRQDRINYGYTF
CDR3 DNA: TGTGCCAGCAGTCGACAGGACAGGATTAACTATGGCTACACCTTC

J gene: TRBJ2-5
clone size: -
V gene: TRBV4-3
D gene: TRBD1
CDR3 protein: CASSPTGTGEETQYF
CDR3 DNA: TGCGCCAGCAGCCCGACCGGGACAGGTGAAGAGACCCAGTACTTC

J gene: TRBJ2-3
clone size: -
V gene: TRBV19
D gene: -
CDR3 protein: CASSTRDITDTQYF
CDR3 DNA: TGTGCCAGTAGTACAAGGGACATCACAGATACGCAGTATTTT

J gene: TRBJ1-1
clone size: -
V gene: TRBV10-3
D gene: TRBD1
CDR3 protein: CAMSRDRDHTEAFF
CDR3 DNA: TGTGCCATGAGCCGGGACAGGGATCACACTGAAGCTTTCTTT

J gene: TRBJ2-7
clone size: -
V gene: TRBV7-9
D gene: -
CDR3 protein: CASSPPSPPEQYF
CDR3 DNA: TGTGCCAGCAGCCCCCCTAGCCCTCCCGAGCAGTACTTC

J gene: TRBJ2-6
clone size: -
V gene: TRBV5-1
D gene: -
CDR3 protein: CASSLSGAGANVLTF
CDR3 DNA: TGCGCCAGCAGCTTGTCCGGGGCTGGGGCCAACGTCCTGACTTTC

J gene: TRBJ2-3
clone size: -
V gene: TRBV19
D gene: -
CDR3 protein: CASSSGRQYF
CDR3 DNA: TGTGCCAGTAGTAGCGGAAGACAGTATTTT

J gene: TRBJ1-2
clone size: -
V gene: TRBV27
D gene: -
CDR3 protein: CASSFTVDSFYGYTF
CDR3 DNA: TGTGCCAGCAGTTTCACGGTGGACAGCTTCTATGGCTACACCTTC

J gene: TRBJ2-3
clone size: -
V gene: TRBV4-1
D gene: -
CDR3 protein: CASSPLQLDTQYF
CDR3 DNA: TGCGCCAGCAGCCCTCTGCAGTTAGATACGCAGTATTTT

J gene: TRBJ2-2
clone size: -
V gene: TRBV11-2
D gene: -
CDR3 protein: CASSLYLLDGNTGELFF
CDR3 DNA: TGTGCCAGCAGCTTATACCTCCTAGACGGGAACACCGGGGAGCTGTTTTTT

J gene: TRBJ1-2
clone size: -
V gene: TRBV4-1
D gene: TRBD1
CDR3 protein: CASSQDQGADGYTF
CDR3 DNA: TGCGCCAGCAGCCAAGATCAGGGGGCGGATGGCTACACCTTC

J gene: TRBJ2-1
clone size: -
V gene: TRBV19
D gene: -
CDR3 protein: CASSEAGLSYNEQFF
CDR3 DNA: TGTGCCAGTAGTGAGGCGGGACTCTCCTACAATGAGCAGTTCTTC

J gene: TRBJ2-7
clone size: -
V gene: TRBV10-3
D gene: -
CDR3 protein: CAISPTGTSYEQYF
CDR3 DNA: TGTGCCATCAGCCCAACAGGGACGTCCTACGAGCAGTACTTC

J gene: TRBJ2-3
clone size: -
V gene: TRBV11-2
D gene: -
CDR3 protein: CASSLEGLALPTDTQYF
CDR3 DNA: TGTGCCAGCAGCTTAGAAGGCCTAGCCTTACCCACAGATACGCAGTATTTT

J gene: TRBJ1-1
clone size: -
V gene: TRBV10-3
D gene: TRBD1
CDR3 protein: CAISEKGDSEAFF
CDR3 DNA: TGTGCCATCAGTGAGAAGGGGGACAGTGAAGCTTTCTTT

J gene: TRBJ1-2
clone size: -
V gene: TRBV5-4
D gene: -
CDR3 protein: CASSLSGGPYGYTF
CDR3 DNA: TGTGCCAGCAGCTTATCGGGAGGACCCTATGGCTACACCTTC

J gene: TRBJ2-1
clone size: -
V gene: TRBV7-9
D gene: TRBD2
CDR3 protein: CAGRLAGYNEQFF
CDR3 DNA: TGTGCCGGAAGACTAGCGGGGTACAATGAGCAGTTCTTC

J gene: TRBJ2-7
clone size: -
V gene: TRBV6-1
D gene: -
CDR3 protein: CASSEAGGASSYEQYF
CDR3 DNA: TGTGCCAGCAGTGAAGCAGGGGGGGCCAGCTCCTACGAGCAGTACTTC

J gene: TRBJ2-1
clone size: -
V gene: TRBV27
D gene: -
CDR3 protein: CASSLFSYNEQFF
CDR3 DNA: TGTGCCAGCAGTTTATTCTCGTACAATGAGCAGTTCTTC

J gene: TRBJ2-1
clone size: -
V gene: TRBV5-4
D gene: TRBD2
CDR3 protein: CASSSLPREESNEQFF
CDR3 DNA: TGTGCCAGCAGCTCTTTACCGCGGGAGGAAAGCAATGAGCAGTTCTTC

J gene: TRBJ2-7
clone size: -
V gene: TRBV6-6
D gene: -
CDR3 protein: CASSPGTSSYEQYF
CDR3 DNA: TGTGCCAGCAGCCCCGGGACTTCCTCCTACGAGCAGTACTTC

J gene: TRBJ2-1
clone size: -
V gene: TRBV27
D gene: TRBD2
CDR3 protein: CASRLASGINEQFF
CDR3 DNA: TGTGCCAGCAGACTGGCTAGCGGGATAAATGAGCAGTTCTTC

J gene: TRBJ2-7
clone size: -
V gene: TRBV27
D gene: TRBD1
CDR3 protein: CASSLGWWTGVHEQYF
CDR3 DNA: TGTGCCAGCAGTTTAGGTTGGTGGACAGGGGTACACGAGCAGTACTTC

J gene: TRBJ1-1
clone size: -
V gene: TRBV27
D gene: -
CDR3 protein: CASRGGVNTEAFF
CDR3 DNA: TGTGCCAGCAGGGGGGGAGTGAACACTGAAGCTTTCTTT

J gene: TRBJ2-7
clone size: -
V gene: TRBV6-1
D gene: -
CDR3 protein: CVTHGRLSYEQYF
CDR3 DNA: TGTGTTACCCACGGGAGACTCTCCTACGAGCAGTACTTC

J gene: TRBJ2-4
clone size: -
V gene: TRBV7-9
D gene: -
CDR3 protein: CASSLVDRQTGNIQYF
CDR3 DNA: TGTGCCAGCAGCTTAGTTGACAGGCAAACCGGGAACATTCAGTACTTC

J gene: TRBJ2-7
clone size: -
V gene: TRBV10-1
D gene: TRBD1
CDR3 protein: CASSLDRALTYEQYF
CDR3 DNA: TGCGCCAGCAGTCTAGACAGGGCTTTGACCTACGAGCAGTACTTC

J gene: TRBJ2-7
clone size: -
V gene: TRBV30
D gene: -
CDR3 protein: CAVSGGTAYEQYF
CDR3 DNA: TGTGCCGTCTCGGGCGGGACCGCCTACGAGCAGTACTTC

J gene: TRBJ1-2
clone size: -
V gene: TRBV7-7
D gene: -
CDR3 protein: CASSPRTFRYTF
CDR3 DNA: TGTGCTAGCAGCCCACGGACATTCCGCTACACCTTC

J gene: TRBJ1-1
clone size: -
V gene: TRBV6-5
D gene: TRBD1
CDR3 protein: CASSYSRQGHTEAFF
CDR3 DNA: TGTGCCAGCAGTTACTCGCGACAGGGTCACACTGAAGCTTTCTTT

J gene: TRBJ2-5
clone size: -
V gene: TRBV11-1
D gene: TRBD2
CDR3 protein: CASSFSRREVGETQYF
CDR3 DNA: TGTGCCAGCAGCTTTTCTCGGCGGGAGGTAGGGGAGACCCAGTACTTC

J gene: TRBJ1-1
clone size: -
V gene: TRBV4-3
D gene: -
CDR3 protein: CASSQEDQGYTEAFF
CDR3 DNA: TGCGCCAGCAGCCAAGAAGACCAGGGATACACTGAAGCTTTCTTT

J gene: TRBJ2-2
clone size: once
V gene: TRBV27
D gene: TRBD2
CDR3 protein: CASSLLLAGVGTGELFF
CDR3 DNA: TGTGCCAGCAGTTTATTACTAGCGGGAGTTGGCACCGGGGAGCTGTTTTTT

J gene: TRBJ1-5
clone size: -
V gene: TRBV23-1
D gene: -
CDR3 protein: CASNPHSARGPQHF
CDR3 DNA: TGCGCCAGCAATCCCCACAGTGCTCGGGGGCCCCAGCATTTT

J gene: TRBJ1-2
clone size: -
V gene: TRBV27
D gene: -
CDR3 protein: CASSLSMAGAGYGYTF
CDR3 DNA: TGTGCCAGCAGTTTATCGATGGCAGGGGCAGGGTATGGCTACACCTTC

J gene: TRBJ1-2
clone size: -
V gene: TRBV4-2
D gene: -
CDR3 protein: CASSQDGQGVVGYTF
CDR3 DNA: TGTGCCAGCAGCCAAGATGGGCAGGGTGTGGTTGGCTACACCTTC

J gene: TRBJ2-1
clone size: -
V gene: TRBV6-4
D gene: TRBD2
CDR3 protein: CASSDRGSSDEQFF
CDR3 DNA: TGTGCCAGCAGTGACCGCGGGAGTAGCGATGAGCAGTTCTTC

J gene: TRBJ2-3
clone size: -
V gene: TRBV28
D gene: TRBD1
CDR3 protein: CASTPDRDRADTQYF
CDR3 DNA: TGTGCCAGCACCCCAGACAGGGATCGGGCAGATACGCAGTATTTT

J gene: TRBJ1-5
clone size: -
V gene: TRBV15
D gene: -
CDR3 protein: CATSRDGPDRPSNQPQHF
CDR3 DNA: TGTGCCACCAGCAGAGACGGCCCCGACAGGCCGAGCAATCAGCCCCAGCATTTT

J gene: TRBJ1-5
clone size: -
V gene: TRBV4-3
D gene: -
CDR3 protein: CASSQDRYGNQPQHF
CDR3 DNA: TGCGCCAGCAGCCAAGACAGGTACGGCAATCAGCCCCAGCATTTT

J gene: TRBJ2-2
clone size: -
V gene: TRBV11-2
D gene: TRBD1
CDR3 protein: CASSFGQGTGELFF
CDR3 DNA: TGTGCCAGCAGCTTCGGACAGGGCACCGGGGAGCTGTTTTTT

J gene: TRBJ2-7
clone size: -
V gene: TRBV4-3
D gene: -
CDR3 protein: CASSQDRSRGLEQYF
CDR3 DNA: TGCGCCAGCAGCCAAGATCGGAGTAGGGGCCTCGAGCAGTACTTC

J gene: TRBJ2-7
clone size: -
V gene: TRBV29-1
D gene: -
CDR3 protein: CSVVSNYEQYF
CDR3 DNA: TGCAGCGTTGTAAGCAACTACGAGCAGTACTTC

J gene: TRBJ1-2
clone size: -
V gene: TRBV27
D gene: -
CDR3 protein: CASSHSRDTWRGYTF
CDR3 DNA: TGTGCCAGCAGCCATTCTAGGGACACCTGGAGGGGCTACACCTTC

J gene: TRBJ2-7
clone size: -
V gene: TRBV4-3
D gene: TRBD2
CDR3 protein: CASSQGVSGRAYEQYF
CDR3 DNA: TGCGCCAGCAGCCAAGGGGTTAGCGGGCGAGCCTACGAGCAGTACTTC

J gene: TRBJ2-7
clone size: once
V gene: TRBV28
D gene: TRBD2
CDR3 protein: CASSLHLSTSGLYEQYF
CDR3 DNA: TGTGCCAGCAGTTTACATTTGTCGACTAGCGGGCTCTACGAGCAGTACTTC

J gene: TRBJ2-1
clone size: -
V gene: TRBV5-1
D gene: -
CDR3 protein: CASSLATPTYNEQFF
CDR3 DNA: TGCGCCAGCAGCCTAGCGACTCCCACCTACAATGAGCAGTTCTTC

J gene: TRBJ2-7
clone size: -
V gene: TRBV18
D gene: TRBD2
CDR3 protein: CASSRNSGNSYEQYF
CDR3 DNA: TGTGCCAGCTCACGAAATAGCGGGAACTCCTACGAGCAGTACTTC

J gene: TRBJ2-3
clone size: -
V gene: TRBV7-3
D gene: -
CDR3 protein: CASSLTGGGTDTQYF
CDR3 DNA: TGTGCCAGCAGCTTAACGGGAGGAGGCACAGATACGCAGTATTTT